The next 17 T cell receptor beta chains were all read from a single sample in a study of read filtering for tumor transcriptome and immune sequencing. This library used 300 to 500 ng RNA and molecular barcoded adaptors spanning alpha/delta and beta/gamma chains. From the reads, TCRdb called clonotypes with MiXCR, one entry per CDR3 protein. The sample comprises around 130,000 distinct CDR3 sequences, less than 15% of which are singletons, and 6.5% to 9% rests with the top ten. Sequenced: a population of CD138-negative cells sorted from bone marrow. These receptors came from a donor at least 40 years old with multiple myeloma.

This clonotype was counted at least ten times. This chain connects TRBV7-9 to TRBJ2-7; the D gene is possibly TRBD2 (6 bases). The germline gives CDR1 SEHNR, CDR2 FQNEAQ (reference sequence). The ends were cut back, 5 bases at V and 0 bases at J, with 8 bases in the middle. The CDR3 is 13 residues long. The CDR3 is CASSRDFSYEQYF. CDR3 nucleotides: TGTGCCAGCAGCAGGGACTTCTCCTACGAGCAGTACTTC. The entire variable domain, with the rest obtained from reference TRBV7-9 and TRBJ2-7, is as follows: DTGVSQNPRHKITKRGQNVTFRCDPISEHNRLYWYRQTLGQGPEFLTYFQNEAQLEKSRLLSDRFSAERPKGSFSTLEIQRTEQGDSAMYLCASSRDFSYEQYFGPGTRLTVT.

Comments on this clonotype: One base away lies a much larger clone, so this may be a sequencing read error. The V and J genes are TRBV11-2 and TRBJ2-7; perhaps TRBD1 as D (6 bases). Trimming took off 3 bases at V and 2 bases at J, with 14 bases between the two ends. The V gene's germline CDR1 is SGHAT and CDR2 FQNNGV. The CDR3 spans 15 residues. CDR3 amino acids: CASSLIRDITYEQYF. CDR3 coding DNA: TGTGCCAGCAGCTTGATCCGGGACATTACCTACGAGCAGTACTTC.

This clonotype was seen at least ten times. This chain connects TRBV12-5 to TRBJ2-1; D is unresolved. Trimming removed 4 bases from V and 5 bases from J, with 3 bases in between. The CDR3 totals 11 residues. The germline V gene encodes CDR1 LGHNT and CDR2 FRNRAP. The CDR3 sequence: CASGYDNEQFF. The CDR3 DNA sequence: TGTGCTAGTGGTTATGACAATGAGCAGTTCTTC.

Ten or more counts support this clonotype. The rearrangement uses TRBV4-1 and TRBJ2-7; 12 positions match TRBD1. V was pared by 2 bases and J by 1 base, with 6 bases of the junction left unmatched. This CDR3 contains 17 residues. CDR1 is MGHRA, CDR2 YSYEKL, per germline. This chain's CDR3 is CASSQRPGQGASYEQYF. In DNA form, the CDR3 reads TGCGCCAGCAGCCAACGCCCGGGACAGGGGGCTTCCTACGAGCAGTACTTC.

To note about this clonotype: This could be a read error, since a much larger clone is one nucleotide away. The V and J genes are TRBV7-9 and TRBJ2-4; TRBD2 matches 14 bases. The CDR3 totals 17 residues. Germline values: CDR1 SEHNR, CDR2 FQNEAQ (reference sequence). CDR3 coding DNA: TGTGCCAGCAGCCCAAGACTAGCGGGAGGGCCCGGAAACGTTCAGTACTTC. Translation: CASSPRLAGGPGNVQYF.

Many counts were recorded for this clonotype. The chain couples TRBV6-2 or TRBV6-3 to TRBJ1-1, with D hard to call. Germline-derived CDR1 and CDR2 are MNHEY and SVGEGT. V lost 6 bases, J lost 4 bases, and 15 bases lay in between. This CDR3 is 14 amino acids long. CDR3 in amino acids: CASSDERSGTEAFF. As DNA, the CDR3 is TGTGCCAGCAGCGACGAGCGAAGCGGCACTGAAGCTTTCTTT.

This clonotype was seen repeatedly, ten times or more. This chain uses TRBV29-1 with TRBJ1-3, with D perhaps TRBD1 (6 bases). The V gene lost 2 bases and the J gene lost 3 bases, with 11 bases spanning the gap. The CDR3 sequence is 14 residues long. CDR1 SQVTM and CDR2 ANQGSEA come from the germline V gene. The CDR3 sequence: CSVEYGRGGNTIYF. CDR3 DNA: TGCAGCGTTGAATATGGCAGGGGTGGAAACACCATATATTTT.

This clonotype was detected many times. The chain is built from TRBV19 and TRBJ1-5; 12 bases map to TRBD1. Germline assignment: CDR1 LNHDA and CDR2 SQIVND (reference sequence). V shed 7 bases, J shed 0 bases, and the junction held 10 bases outside the gene matches. This CDR3 region has 18 residues. The CDR3 coding sequence is TGTGCCAGTAAAACCGGGACAGGGGGCTACTATAGCAATCAGCCCCAGCATTTT. This sequence encodes CASKTGTGGYYSNQPQHF. The full variable domain, completed using reference TRBV19 and TRBJ1-5, is DGGITQSPKYLFRKEGQNVTLSCEQNLNHDAMYWYRQDPGQGLRLIYYSQIVNDFQKGDIAEGYSVSREKKESFPLTVTSAQKNPTAFYLCASKTGTGGYYSNQPQHFGDGTRLSIL.

This clonotype was counted at least ten times. The rearrangement uses TRBV5-5 and TRBJ1-1; D is ambiguous. Per the germline V gene, CDR1 is SGHKS and CDR2 is YYEKEE (reference sequence). The CDR3 has 11 residues. V was shortened by 2 bases and J by 5 bases, with 4 bases between the two germline ends. CDR3 loop: CASSFGTEAFF. In DNA form, the CDR3 reads TGTGCCAGCAGCTTCGGGACTGAAGCTTTCTTT.

About this clonotype: Possible read error: a much larger clone is one base away. This chain connects TRBV4-3 to TRBJ1-1; 7 bases map to TRBD1. This CDR3 has 16 amino acids. Germline CDR1 and CDR2: LGHNA and YSLEER. V lost 4 bases to trimming and J lost 1 base; unmatched junction nucleotides: 9. In DNA, the CDR3 is TGCGCCAGCAGCCGCAAGGGGGCAGGGGCGAACACTGAAGCTTTCTTT. As protein: CASSRKGAGANTEAFF.

In regard to this clonotype: A read error is possible here, since a much larger clone lies one base away. J is TRBJ2-2 and V is TRBV5-6; maybe TRBD1 (6 bases). Germline V CDR1 and CDR2: SGHDT, YYEEEE. Between the trimmed V and J ends, which lost 3 bases and 3 bases, there was a span of 12 bases. This CDR3 spans 15 amino acids. The CDR3 DNA reads as TGTGCCAGCAGCTCTTTAGCAGGGGACACCGGGGAGCTGTTTTTT. This gives the protein CASSSLAGDTGELFF.

This clonotype was counted many times. V gene TRBV29-1 combines with J gene TRBJ2-1; TRBD2 aligns across 16 bases. Germline loops: CDR1 SQVTM, CDR2 ANQGSEA. CDR3 length: 13 amino acids. The ends lost 4 bases at V and 15 bases at J; junction bases unmatched: 6. CDR3 sequence: CSVAGLAGGRGFF. For the CDR3, the DNA is TGCAGCGTTGCGGGACTAGCGGGAGGGCGTGGGTTCTTC.

There are many counts of this clonotype. The chain couples TRBV4-3 to TRBJ1-1; TRBD1 matches 7 bases. Losses at the gene ends were 0 bases for V and 4 bases for J; bases not matched to a gene: 5. Germline assignment: CDR1 LGHNA and CDR2 YSLEER. CDR3 length: 15 residues. The CDR3: CASSQEGAGGTEAFF. CDR3 in DNA: TGCGCCAGCAGCCAAGAGGGGGCAGGGGGCACTGAAGCTTTCTTT.

This clonotype was observed at least ten times. The V and J genes are TRBV5-1 and TRBJ2-3, with 8 bases matching TRBD2. CDR3 length: 17 amino acids. The V segment lost 2 bases and the J segment 5 bases; nucleotides outside the gene matches: 13. Per germline, CDR1 SGHRS and CDR2 YFSETQ. CDR3 sequence (DNA): TGCGCCAGCAGCTTTGCTAACCGAGCGGGAGTCGTAGATACGCAGTATTTT. Translation: CASSFANRAGVVDTQYF.

This clonotype was found many times. This chain uses TRBV9 with TRBJ2-1, with D perhaps matching TRBD1 (6 bases). Trimming took 4 bases from V and 8 from J, leaving 22 bases between them. Germline loops: CDR1 SGDLS, CDR2 YYNGEE. CDR3 size: 16 residues. CDR3 sequence reads: CASSSPRDTPRDEQFF. The CDR3 DNA is TGTGCCAGCAGCTCCCCCCGGGACACACCTCGGGATGAGCAGTTCTTC.

In regard to this clonotype: A read error is possible here, since a much larger clone lies one base away. The conserved closing phenylalanine or tryptophan is absent in this CDR3, likely reflecting a read error. It is unclear where the CDR3 begins or ends on the DNA, so no DNA is shown, and the CDR3 is as TCRdb lists it. The rearrangement uses TRBV12-3 or TRBV12-4 and TRBJ2-5; the table calls TRBD2, which could not be checked here. Both ends counted, the CDR3 spans 12 residues. This CDR3 reads CASSSSPRTRYS.

This clonotype showed up many times. CDR3: CASSSVLGEQYF. The CDR3 DNA reads TGTGCCAGTAGTAGCGTTCTTGGCGAGCAGTACTTC. The chain uses TRBV19 and TRBJ2-7; D gene unclear. The ends were cut back, 4 bases at V and 6 bases at J, with 10 bases in the middle. CDR3 length equals 12 residues. CDR1 and CDR2 from the germline V gene are LNHDA and SQIVND (reference sequence).